This T cell receptor beta chain was sequenced in a study of blood T cell repertoires in COVID-19. The overall study: Acute and convalescent COVID-19 specimens originated in the United States, Italy and Spain.

In germline, CDR1 is SQVTM, CDR2 ANQGSEA. The CDR3 covers 14 residues. V lost 3 bases and J 3 bases, leaving 11 bases between the germline ends. Generated by immunoSEQ multiplex PCR, the TCRdb table keeps only in-frame clones and is missing some. The table records 90,000 to 120,000 clones, just over 70% of them present only once. The sequenced material came from peripheral blood. This chain links TRBV29-1 with TRBJ2-2, with a possible D match to TRBD2 (6 bases). The receptor's source is a middle-aged woman with acute or convalescent COVID-19. The CDR3 is CSVERRGYTGELFF. As DNA, the CDR3 is TGCAGCGTTGAGAGGCGGGGTTACACCGGGGAGCTGTTTTTT.